This T cell receptor beta chain is from a study of T cell repertoires in cytomegalovirus infection (dated by TCRdb to about 2019). In terms of the full investigation: Recently identified HLA-C-restricted CMV epitopes, whose presentation resists viral immunomodulation, were targeted by peptide stimulations together with well-studied HLA-B-restricted epitopes. Donor HLA type was relevant to the analysis, because carriage of CMV infection together with the matching HLA type was indicated by public TCR beta signatures. General conclusions and limits of the study: In both this cohort and an independent cohort of 350 or so donors, the cumulative frequency of public TCR beta family members distinguished carriers of CMV infection plus the relevant HLA type. The ex vivo response was dominated by HLA-C-restricted CMV-specific TCR beta clonotypes, which also provided the single most frequent clonotype in two of eight donors.

This specimen's treatment or condition label, interpreted: in vitro stimulation with specific CMV peptide epitopes to enrich CMV-specific T cells. This clonotype showed up just a few times. There is no known antigen for this receptor. Base-call qualities are not available, and no considerably larger clone is one nucleotide away. Sequencing relied on an Illumina HiSeq 1500. TCRdb trimmed the raw reads at Q25, called clones with MiXCR and kept productive beta chains. All rows with the same CDR3 protein become a single entry with the most common DNA and genes. For this sample there are roughly 700,000 distinct CDR3 sequences; 33% appear just once. Around a sixth of the sample comes from the top ten. CDR1 and CDR2 are read off the germline V gene (reference sequence) as SEHNR and FQNEAQ. The CDR3 measures 11 amino acids from cysteine to phenylalanine. The DNA shown is the 33-base CDR3, in frame from base 1. V was cut back by 4 bases and J by 11 bases, leaving a gap of 11 bases between them.

The origin of this receptor is a human donor in good health (CMV status not recorded). Some clones in this sample may be carry-over from other donors' samples. The material was cultured PBMCs, obtained from culture after CMV antigen stimulation. The rearrangement combines TRBV7-9 with TRBJ1-1; the D gene is not confidently resolved. CDR3 region: CASSWTSEAFF. Here is the DNA: TGTGCCAGCAGCTGGACTTCGGAGGCTTTCTTT.